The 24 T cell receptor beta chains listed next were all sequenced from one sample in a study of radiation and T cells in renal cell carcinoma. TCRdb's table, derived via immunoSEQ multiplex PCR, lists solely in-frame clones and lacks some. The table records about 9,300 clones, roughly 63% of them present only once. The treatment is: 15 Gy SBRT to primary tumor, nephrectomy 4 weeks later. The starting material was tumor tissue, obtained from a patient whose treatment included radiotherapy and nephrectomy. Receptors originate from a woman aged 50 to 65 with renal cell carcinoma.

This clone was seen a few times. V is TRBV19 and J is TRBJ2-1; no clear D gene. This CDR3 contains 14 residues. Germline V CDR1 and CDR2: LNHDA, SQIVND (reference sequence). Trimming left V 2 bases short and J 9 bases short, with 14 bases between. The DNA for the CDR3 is TGTGCCAGTAGTATATCCGGCACAGCCGGTGAGCAGTTCTTC. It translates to CASSISGTAGEQFF.

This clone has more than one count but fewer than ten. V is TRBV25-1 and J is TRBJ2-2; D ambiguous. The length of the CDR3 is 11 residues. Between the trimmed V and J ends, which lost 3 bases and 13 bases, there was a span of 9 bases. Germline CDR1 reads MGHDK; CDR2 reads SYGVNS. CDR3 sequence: CASSEYGALFF. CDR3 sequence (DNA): TGTGCCAGCAGTGAGTATGGCGCGCTGTTTTTT.

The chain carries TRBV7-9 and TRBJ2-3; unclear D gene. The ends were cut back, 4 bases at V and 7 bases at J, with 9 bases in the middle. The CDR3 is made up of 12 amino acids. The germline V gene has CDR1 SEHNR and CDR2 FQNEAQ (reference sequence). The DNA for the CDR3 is TGTGCCAGCAGCTCTGCATCATATACGCAGTATTTT. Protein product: CASSSASYTQYF.

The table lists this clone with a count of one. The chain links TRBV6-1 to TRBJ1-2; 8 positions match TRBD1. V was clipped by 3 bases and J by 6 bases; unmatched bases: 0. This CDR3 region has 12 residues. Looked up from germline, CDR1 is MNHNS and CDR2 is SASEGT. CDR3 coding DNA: TGTGCCAGCAGTGACAGGGGGCATGGCTACACCTTC. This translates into CASSDRGHGYTF.

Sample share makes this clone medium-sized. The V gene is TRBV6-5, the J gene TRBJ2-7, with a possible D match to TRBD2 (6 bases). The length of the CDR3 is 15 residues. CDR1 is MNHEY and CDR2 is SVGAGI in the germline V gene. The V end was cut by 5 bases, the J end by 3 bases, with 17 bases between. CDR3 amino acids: CASSAYGGPGYEQYF. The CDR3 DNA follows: TGTGCCAGCAGTGCCTACGGGGGACCGGGCTACGAGCAGTACTTC.

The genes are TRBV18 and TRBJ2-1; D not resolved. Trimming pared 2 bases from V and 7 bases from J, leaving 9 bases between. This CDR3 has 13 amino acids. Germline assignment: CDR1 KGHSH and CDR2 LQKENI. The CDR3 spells CASSPSWGNEQFF. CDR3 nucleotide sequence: TGTGCCAGCTCACCATCTTGGGGTAATGAGCAGTTCTTC.

CDR3: CASSLGVQANYGYTF. In DNA form, the CDR3 reads TGTGCCAGCAGCTTGGGCGTCCAAGCTAACTATGGCTACACCTTC. The chain joins TRBV11-1 to TRBJ1-2, with no clear D. The V end was cut by 3 bases, the J end by 0 bases, with 11 bases between. The CDR3 contains 15 residues. Germline CDR1 and CDR2: SGHAT and FQDESV (reference sequence).

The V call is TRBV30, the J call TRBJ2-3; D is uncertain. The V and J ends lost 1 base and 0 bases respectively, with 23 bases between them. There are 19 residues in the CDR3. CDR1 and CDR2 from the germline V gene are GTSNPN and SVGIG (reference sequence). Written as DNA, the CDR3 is TGTGCCTGGAGTGCCGGTACGGGCAAATCCACTAAAAGCACAGATACGCAGTATTTT. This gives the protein CAWSAGTGKSTKSTDTQYF.

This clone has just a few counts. CDR3 nucleotides: TGTGCCAGCAGTTTACGGGCCTCAGATACGCAGTATTTT. This codes for CASSLRASDTQYF. The V and J genes are TRBV7-2 and TRBJ2-3; no definite D call. Between the trimmed V and J ends, which lost 6 bases and 4 bases, there was a span of 11 bases. Germline V gene lookup returns CDR1 SGHTA and CDR2 FQGNSA. The CDR3 totals 13 residues.

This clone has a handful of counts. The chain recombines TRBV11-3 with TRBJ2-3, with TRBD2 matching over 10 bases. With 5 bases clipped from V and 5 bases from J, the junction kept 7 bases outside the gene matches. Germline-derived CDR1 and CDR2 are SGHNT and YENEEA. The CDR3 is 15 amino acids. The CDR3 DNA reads TGTGCCAGCAGCGCAAGCGGGGGGGCTGGAGATACGCAGTATTTT. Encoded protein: CASSASGGAGDTQYF. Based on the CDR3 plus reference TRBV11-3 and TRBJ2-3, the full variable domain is EAGVVQSPRYKIIEKKQPVAFWCNPISGHNTLYWYLQNLGQGPELLIRYENEEAVDDSQLPKDRFSAERLKGVDSTLKIQPAELGDSAVYLCASSASGGAGDTQYFGPGTRLTVL.

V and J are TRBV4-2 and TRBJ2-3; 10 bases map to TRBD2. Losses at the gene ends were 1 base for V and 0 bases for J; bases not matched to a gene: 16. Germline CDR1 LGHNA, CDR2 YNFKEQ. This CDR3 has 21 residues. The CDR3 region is CASSQAIPVGLAKPSTDTQYF. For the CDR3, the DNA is TGTGCCAGCAGCCAAGCCATCCCAGTGGGACTAGCGAAACCCAGCACAGATACGCAGTATTTT.

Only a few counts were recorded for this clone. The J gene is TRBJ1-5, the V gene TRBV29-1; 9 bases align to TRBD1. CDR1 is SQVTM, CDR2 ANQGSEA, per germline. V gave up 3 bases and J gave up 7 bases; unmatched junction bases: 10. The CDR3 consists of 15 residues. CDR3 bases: TGCAGCGTTGACGCAGGGGGACAGGGAGGGCAGCCCCAGCATTTT. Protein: CSVDAGGQGGQPQHF.

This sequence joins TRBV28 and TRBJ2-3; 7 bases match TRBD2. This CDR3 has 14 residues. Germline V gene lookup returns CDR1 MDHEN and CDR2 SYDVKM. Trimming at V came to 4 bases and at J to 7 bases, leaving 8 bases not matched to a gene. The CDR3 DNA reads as TGTGCCAGCAGTTCTACTATGACTAGCTATACGCAGTATTTT. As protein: CASSSTMTSYTQYF. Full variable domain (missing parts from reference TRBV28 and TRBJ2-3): DVKVTQSSRYLVKRTGEKVFLECVQDMDHENMFWYRQDPGLGLRLIYFSYDVKMKEKGDIPEGYSVSREKKERFSLILESASTNQTSMYLCASSSTMTSYTQYFGPGTRLTVL.

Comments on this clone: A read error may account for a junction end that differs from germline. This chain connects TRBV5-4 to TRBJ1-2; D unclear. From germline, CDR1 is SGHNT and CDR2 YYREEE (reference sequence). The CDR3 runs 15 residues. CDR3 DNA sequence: TGCGCCAGCAGCCAAGAGGCGACGTCGAGATATGGCTACACCTTC. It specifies CASSQEATSRYGYTF.

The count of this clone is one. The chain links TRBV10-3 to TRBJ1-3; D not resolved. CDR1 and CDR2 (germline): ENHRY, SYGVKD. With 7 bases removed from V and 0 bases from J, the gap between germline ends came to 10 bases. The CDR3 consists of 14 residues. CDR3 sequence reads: CAIMGSGSGNTIYF. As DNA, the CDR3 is TGTGCCATCATGGGGTCCGGCTCTGGAAACACCATATATTTT.

The CDR3 DNA sequence: TGCGCCAGCAGCACCGCAGGGGGCTTAGGAGAGACCCAGTACTTC. Translating it yields CASSTAGGLGETQYF. The chain joins TRBV5-1 to TRBJ2-5; 8 positions match TRBD1. The CDR3 contains 15 residues. Germline values: CDR1 SGHRS, CDR2 YFSETQ. With 4 bases clipped from V and 4 bases from J, the junction kept 9 bases outside the gene matches.

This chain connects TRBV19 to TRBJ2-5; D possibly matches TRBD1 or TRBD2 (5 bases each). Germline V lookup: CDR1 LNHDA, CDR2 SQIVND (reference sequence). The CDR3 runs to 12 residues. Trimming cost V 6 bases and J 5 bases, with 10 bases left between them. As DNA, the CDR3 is TGTGCCAGTAGCGTCGGGACGGAGACCCAGTACTTC. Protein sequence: CASSVGTETQYF.

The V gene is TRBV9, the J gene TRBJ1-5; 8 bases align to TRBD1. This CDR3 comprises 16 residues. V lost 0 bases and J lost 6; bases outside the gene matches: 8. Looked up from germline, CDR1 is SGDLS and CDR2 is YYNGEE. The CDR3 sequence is CASSVGAGGAGQPQHF. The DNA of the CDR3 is TGTGCCAGCAGCGTAGGAGCAGGGGGCGCGGGTCAGCCCCAGCATTTT.

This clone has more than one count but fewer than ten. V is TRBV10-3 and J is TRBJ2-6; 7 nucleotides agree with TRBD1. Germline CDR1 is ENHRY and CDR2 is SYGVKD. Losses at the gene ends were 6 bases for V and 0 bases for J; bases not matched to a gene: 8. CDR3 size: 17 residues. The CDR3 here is CAIRELTGDSGANVLTF. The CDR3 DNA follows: TGTGCCATCAGGGAACTAACAGGGGACTCTGGGGCCAACGTCCTGACTTTC.

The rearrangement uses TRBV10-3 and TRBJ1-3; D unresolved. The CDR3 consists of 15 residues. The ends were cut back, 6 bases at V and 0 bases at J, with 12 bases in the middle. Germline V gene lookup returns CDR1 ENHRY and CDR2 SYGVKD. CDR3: CAISPGGGSGNTIYF. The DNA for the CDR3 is TGTGCCATCAGCCCCGGTGGAGGCTCTGGAAACACCATATATTTT.

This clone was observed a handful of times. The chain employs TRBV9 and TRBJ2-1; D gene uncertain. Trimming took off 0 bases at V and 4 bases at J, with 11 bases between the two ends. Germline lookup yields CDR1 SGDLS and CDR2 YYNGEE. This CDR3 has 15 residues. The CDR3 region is CASSVGSLPYNEQFF. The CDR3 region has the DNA TGTGCCAGCAGCGTAGGATCGCTCCCTTACAATGAGCAGTTCTTC.

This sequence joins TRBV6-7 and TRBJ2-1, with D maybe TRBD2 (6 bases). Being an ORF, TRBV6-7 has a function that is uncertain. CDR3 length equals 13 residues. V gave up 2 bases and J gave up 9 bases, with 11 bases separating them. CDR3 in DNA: TGTGCCAGCAGTTACATAGCCGGGGGTGAGCAGTTCTTC. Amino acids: CASSYIAGGEQFF.

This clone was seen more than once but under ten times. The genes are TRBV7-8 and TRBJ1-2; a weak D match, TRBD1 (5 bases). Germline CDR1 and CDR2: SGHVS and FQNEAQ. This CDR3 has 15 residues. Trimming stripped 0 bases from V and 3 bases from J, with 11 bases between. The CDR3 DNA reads TGTGCCAGCAGCTTAGCGCCGGGAGGGGACTATGGCTACACCTTC. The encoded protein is CASSLAPGGDYGYTF.

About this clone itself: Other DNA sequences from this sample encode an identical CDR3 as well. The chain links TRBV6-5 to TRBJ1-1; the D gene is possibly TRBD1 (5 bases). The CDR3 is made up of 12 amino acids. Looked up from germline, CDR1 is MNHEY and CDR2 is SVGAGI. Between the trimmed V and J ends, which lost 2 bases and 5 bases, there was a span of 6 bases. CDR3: CASSYGGTEAFF. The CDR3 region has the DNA TGTGCCAGCAGTTACGGGGGGACTGAAGCTTTCTTT.